The clone carrying this T cell receptor beta chain showed up many times. Its cognate antigen is unknown. Per the germline V gene, CDR1 is MNHNS and CDR2 is SASEGT. V was trimmed by 6 bases and J by 2 bases, leaving 17 bases between them. The CDR3 runs to 15 residues. This entry comes from a study of T cells in Graves' hyperthyroidism and ophthalmopathy. There were TCR beta CDR3 regions amplified from RNA transcripts. First-round RT-PCR with HTBI primers amplified the TCR CDR3 region. TCRdb fed the multiplex PCR reads into MiXCR, producing one record per CDR3 protein. The profile shows 330,000 or so distinct CDR3 sequences, 15% to 20% of them singletons. Study-level points and caveats: Within blood appeared most thyroid clonotypes that had expanded above 0.001. Ophthalmopathy stood apart from stable hyperthyroidism in a 13 V-J model.

This TCR derives from a woman aged 35 to 49 with Graves' ophthalmopathy. The chain joins TRBV6-1 to TRBJ2-7; D is possibly TRBD1 or TRBD2 (5 bases each). The sample taken for sequencing was blood. The CDR3 DNA reads as TGTGCCAGCAGCGCCGGGGCCAAAAAGACCTACGAGCAGTACTTC. Translated, it gives CASSAGAKKTYEQYF.